This T cell receptor (beta chain) appears in the sequencing data of a study of T cells in Graves' hyperthyroidism and ophthalmopathy (dated by TCRdb to between 2018 and 2021). The study in broad terms: Peripheral blood was collected at initial diagnosis, before any treatment. After blood sampling, hyperthyroidism patients were treated with methimazole at a starting dose of 30 mg daily, and ophthalmopathy patients were treated with high-dose intravenous methylprednisolone. TCR Vbeta CDR3 sequencing of approximately 140 peripheral blood samples (under 45 ophthalmopathy, under 80 hyperthyroidism and about 17 progressor patients) is reported in the paper. The roughly 94 discovery patients were randomly divided into training and test sets at a 7:3 ratio. To identify TCR V-J signatures that set the groups apart, the researchers used a discovery cohort of 95 to 100 patients, made up of around 40 with Graves' ophthalmopathy and approximately 57 with stable Graves' hyperthyroidism. In about 6 Graves' hyperthyroidism patients, the study also compared T-cell repertoires from thyroid tissue with T-cell repertoires from blood. Prospective prediction of ophthalmopathy was tested in an independent validation cohort consisting of 18 hyperthyroidism patients and 17 patients who later progressed to ophthalmopathy. What the study reported, not specific to this receptor: No statistical method was used to set the sample size in advance, and investigators knew the group allocation. Ophthalmopathy was separated from stable hyperthyroidism by a 13 V-J signature model, with around 90% sensitivity and roughly 81% specificity obtained in cross-validation and 80%/75% obtained in testing. During validation, the model predicted progression to ophthalmopathy a median of about 6.3 months ahead of onset, with approximately 70% sensitivity and about 75% specificity. Most expanded thyroid clonotypes (frequency above 0.001) were also found in blood, which suggests that blood repertoires may mirror thyroid immune responses.

Hyperthyroidism patients were newly diagnosed, had a disease duration of under 2 months, and were aged 18 to 65 years. The study excluded patients with uncontrolled infections, other autoimmune diseases, pregnancy or lactation. Diagnoses relied on clinical symptoms, serum thyroxine and TRAb, thyroid ultrasound and orbital computed tomography. Blood from progressor patients was collected at the time of first diagnosis with hyperthyroidism, before any ophthalmopathy symptoms had appeared. PBMCs were separated from over 9 ml of fresh peripheral blood using Ficoll-Paque density gradient centrifugation. Progressor patients were first diagnosed with Graves' hyperthyroidism and then developed ophthalmopathy during follow-up. Total RNA was extracted with Trizol reagent, and quality was checked on an Agilent 2100 Bioanalyzer. Amplification of TCR beta CDR3 regions was carried out from RNA transcripts. For the first round of RT-PCR on the TCR CDR3, the HTBI primer set was used together with the Qiagen OneStep RT-PCR kit. Libraries were constructed in a second round of multiplex PCR, after which size selection and purification were carried out. Sequencing of the libraries was done on an Illumina HiSeq2000 using paired-end 100 bp reads. Concerning the study's data processing: SOAPnuke was used to process the raw data, removing reads that contained adapters or uncalled bases, had a mean Phred below 15, or lacked an exact match to the constant primer or identifier. High-quality paired reads were merged with COPE v1.2.5, and unique nucleotide sequences were defined as clonotypes. MiTCR v1.1 was used to align clonotypes to the IMGT TRBV, TRBD and TRBJ reference segments. Analysis was restricted to V-J combinations with a frequency above 0.0001, which covered over 98% of repertoires. The TCS score was defined as F50 (clonal expansion) divided by E x V (chaos), with BLOSUM62-based TCRdist calculated between CDR3 peptides within each V-J. Welch's t-statistics and random forest reduced around 510 V-J features to around 14, which were used in a naive Bayes classifier (R e1071). TCRdb applied fastp at Q25 and MiXCR to the public reads, then kept only in-frame beta chains. Rows with a matching CDR3 protein are joined into one entry that keeps the most common DNA and genes. TCRdb's processing, not the study's, gives the V and J calls here. In this sample the table shows some 600,000 distinct CDR3 sequences, 11% to 15% of which occur a single time. The top ten clonotypes cover around 5.4% of the sample.

Ten or more counts support this clonotype. Its antigen is currently not known. Nothing much larger sits one base from this clone, and base qualities are not available. The CDR3 contains 15 residues, cysteine and phenylalanine counted. Just the 45-base CDR3 DNA is kept, in frame starting at base 1. V is trimmed back by 0 bases and J by 4 bases, and the junction contains 3 bases that no gene match accounts for. Via the germline V gene (reference sequence), CDR1 is SGHKS and CDR2 YYEKEE. The sequence joins TRBV5-5 to TRBJ1-4, with TRBD1 identical over 7 junction bases. Sequences were obtained from blood. The origin of this receptor is a woman aged 30 to 39 with Graves' hyperthyroidism that later progressed to Graves' ophthalmopathy. The CDR3 region reads CASSLEGQLNEKLFF. The sequenced DNA is TGTGCCAGCAGCTTGGAGGGACAGCTTAATGAAAAACTGTTTTTT. Beyond the CDR3, the reference TRBV5-5 and TRBJ1-4 genes provide the residues; the full variable domain reads: DAGVTQSPTHLIKTRGQQVTLRCSPISGHKSVSWYQQVLGQGPQFIFQYYEKEERGRGNFPDRFSARQFPNYSSELNVNALLLGDSALYLCASSLEGQLNEKLFFGSGTQLSVL.